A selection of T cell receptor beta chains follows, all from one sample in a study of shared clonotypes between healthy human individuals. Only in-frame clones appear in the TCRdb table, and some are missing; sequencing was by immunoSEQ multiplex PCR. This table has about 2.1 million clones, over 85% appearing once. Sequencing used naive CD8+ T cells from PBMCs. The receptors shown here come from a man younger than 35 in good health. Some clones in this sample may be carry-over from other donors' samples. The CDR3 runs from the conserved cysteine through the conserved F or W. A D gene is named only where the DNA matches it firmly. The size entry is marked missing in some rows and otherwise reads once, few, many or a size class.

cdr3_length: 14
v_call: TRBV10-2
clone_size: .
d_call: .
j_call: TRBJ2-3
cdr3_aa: CASSVVAVLDTQYF
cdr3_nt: TGCGCCAGCAGTGTAGTAGCAGTACTTGATACGCAGTATTTT

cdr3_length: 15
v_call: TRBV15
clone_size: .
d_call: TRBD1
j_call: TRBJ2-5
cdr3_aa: CATSPGQGSQETQYF
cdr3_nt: TGTGCCACCAGCCCGGGACAGGGATCCCAAGAGACCCAGTACTTC

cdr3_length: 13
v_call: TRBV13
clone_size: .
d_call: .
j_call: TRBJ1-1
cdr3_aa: CASSLGTNTEAFF
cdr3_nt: TGTGCCAGCAGCTTGGGGACGAACACTGAAGCTTTCTTT

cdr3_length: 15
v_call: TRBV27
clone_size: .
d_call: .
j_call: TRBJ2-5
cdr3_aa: CASSFIGPQIKTQYF
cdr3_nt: TGTGCCAGCAGTTTTATTGGTCCCCAGATCAAGACCCAGTACTTC

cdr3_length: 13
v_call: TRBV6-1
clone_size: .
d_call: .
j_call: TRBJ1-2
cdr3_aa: CASSWQGVGGYTF
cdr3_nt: TGTGCCAGCAGTTGGCAGGGAGTAGGTGGCTACACCTTC

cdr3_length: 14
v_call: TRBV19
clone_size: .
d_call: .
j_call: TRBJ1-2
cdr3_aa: CASSDSGWGYGYTF
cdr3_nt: TGTGCCAGTAGTGATTCAGGTTGGGGATATGGCTACACCTTC

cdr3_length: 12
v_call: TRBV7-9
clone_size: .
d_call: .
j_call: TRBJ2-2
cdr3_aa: CASSQGAGELFF
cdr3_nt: TGTGCCAGCAGCCAAGGGGCCGGGGAGCTGTTTTTT

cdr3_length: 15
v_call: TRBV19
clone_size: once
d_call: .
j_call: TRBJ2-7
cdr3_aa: CASSIGGGSSYEQYF
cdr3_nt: TGTGCCAGTAGTATAGGAGGTGGGAGCTCCTACGAGCAGTACTTC

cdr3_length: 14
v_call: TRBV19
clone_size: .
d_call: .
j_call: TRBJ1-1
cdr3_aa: CASSIDGENTEAFF
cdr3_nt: TGTGCCAGTAGTATAGATGGCGAGAACACTGAAGCTTTCTTT

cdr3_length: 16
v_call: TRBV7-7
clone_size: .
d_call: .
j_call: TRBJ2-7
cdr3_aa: CASSPTIGRGYYEQYF
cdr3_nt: TGTGCCAGCAGCCCAACCATCGGCAGGGGTTATTACGAGCAGTACTTC

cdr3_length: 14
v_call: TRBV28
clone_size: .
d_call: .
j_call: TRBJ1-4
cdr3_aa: CASSFYGLGEKLFF
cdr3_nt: TGTGCCAGCAGTTTCTACGGACTTGGTGAAAAACTGTTTTTT

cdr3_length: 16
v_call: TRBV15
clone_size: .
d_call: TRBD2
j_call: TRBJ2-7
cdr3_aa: CATSRGRGLAGGEQYF
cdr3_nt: TGTGCCACCAGCAGAGGTAGAGGACTAGCCGGGGGGGAGCAGTACTTC

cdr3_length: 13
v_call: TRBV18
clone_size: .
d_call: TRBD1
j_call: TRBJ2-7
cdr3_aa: CASSDRGSYEQYF
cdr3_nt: TGTGCCAGCTCAGACAGGGGATCCTACGAGCAGTACTTC

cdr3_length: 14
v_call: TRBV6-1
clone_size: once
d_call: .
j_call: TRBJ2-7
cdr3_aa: CASSEVGRGYEQYF
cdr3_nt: TGTGCCAGCAGTGAGGTCGGCAGGGGCTACGAGCAGTACTTC

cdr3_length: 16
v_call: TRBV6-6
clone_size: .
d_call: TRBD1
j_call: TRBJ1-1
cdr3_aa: CASSKPDRAGNTEAFF
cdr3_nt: TGTGCCAGCAGTAAGCCTGACAGGGCTGGGAACACTGAAGCTTTCTTT

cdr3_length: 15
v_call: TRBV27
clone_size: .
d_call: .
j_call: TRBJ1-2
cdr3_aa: CASSFAADSKYGYTF
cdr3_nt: TGTGCCAGCAGTTTCGCCGCGGACTCAAAGTATGGCTACACCTTC

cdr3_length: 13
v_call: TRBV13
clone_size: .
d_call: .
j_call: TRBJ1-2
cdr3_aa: CASSLGRGGGYTF
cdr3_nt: TGTGCCAGCAGCTTGGGCAGGGGAGGTGGCTACACCTTC

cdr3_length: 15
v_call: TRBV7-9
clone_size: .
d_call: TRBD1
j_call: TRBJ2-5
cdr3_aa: CASRLTGGRQETQYF
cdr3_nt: TGTGCCAGCAGACTCACAGGGGGAAGACAAGAGACCCAGTACTTC

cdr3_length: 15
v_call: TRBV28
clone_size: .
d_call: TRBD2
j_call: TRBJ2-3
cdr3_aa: CASSFRGSAGDTQYF
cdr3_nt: TGTGCCAGCAGTTTCCGCGGGAGTGCGGGAGATACGCAGTATTTT

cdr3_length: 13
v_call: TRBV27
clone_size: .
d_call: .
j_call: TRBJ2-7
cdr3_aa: CASSFGQEGEQYF
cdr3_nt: TGTGCCAGCAGTTTCGGCCAGGAGGGCGAGCAGTACTTC

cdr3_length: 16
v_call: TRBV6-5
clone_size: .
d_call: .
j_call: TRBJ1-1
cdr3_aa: CASSYLAGAENTEAFF
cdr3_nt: TGTGCCAGCAGTTACCTTGCCGGGGCAGAAAACACTGAAGCTTTCTTT

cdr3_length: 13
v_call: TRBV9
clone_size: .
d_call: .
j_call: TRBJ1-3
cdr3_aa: CASSVSPGNTIYF
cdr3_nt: TGTGCCAGCAGCGTAAGCCCTGGAAACACCATATATTTT

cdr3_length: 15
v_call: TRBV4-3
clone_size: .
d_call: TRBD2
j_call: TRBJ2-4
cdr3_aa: CASSQDGGLAGGVYF
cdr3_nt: TGCGCCAGCAGCCAAGATGGGGGACTAGCGGGAGGGGTGTACTTC

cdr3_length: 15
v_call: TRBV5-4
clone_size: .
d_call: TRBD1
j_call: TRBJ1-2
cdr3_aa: CASTGQGAFSLGYTF
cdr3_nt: TGTGCCAGCACCGGACAGGGGGCTTTCTCGCTCGGCTACACCTTC

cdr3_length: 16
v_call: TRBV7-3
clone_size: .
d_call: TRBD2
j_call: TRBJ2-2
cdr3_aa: CASTPYSGENTGELFF
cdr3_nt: TGTGCCAGCACCCCCTATAGCGGGGAAAACACCGGGGAGCTGTTTTTT

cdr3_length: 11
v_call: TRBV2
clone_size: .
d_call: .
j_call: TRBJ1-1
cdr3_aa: CATGRSLEAFF
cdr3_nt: TGTGCCACCGGCCGGTCCCTTGAAGCTTTCTTT

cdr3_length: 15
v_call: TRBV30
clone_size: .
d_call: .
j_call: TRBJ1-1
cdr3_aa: CAWSYGAVLFTEAFF
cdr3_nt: TGTGCCTGGAGTTATGGGGCAGTTCTTTTCACTGAAGCTTTCTTT

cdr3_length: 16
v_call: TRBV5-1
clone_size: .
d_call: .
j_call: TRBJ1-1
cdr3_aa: CASSLAGRAGGTEAFF
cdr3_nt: TGCGCCAGCAGCTTGGCTGGGAGGGCCGGTGGGACTGAAGCTTTCTTT

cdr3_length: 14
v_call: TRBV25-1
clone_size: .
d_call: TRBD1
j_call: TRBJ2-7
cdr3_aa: CASSLQGDRFEQYF
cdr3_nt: TGTGCCAGCAGTCTACAGGGGGATCGTTTCGAGCAGTACTTC

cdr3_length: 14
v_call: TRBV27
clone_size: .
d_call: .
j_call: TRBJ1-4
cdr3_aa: CASSLSPGGSKLFF
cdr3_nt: TGTGCCAGCAGTTTAAGCCCCGGGGGCTCGAAACTGTTTTTT

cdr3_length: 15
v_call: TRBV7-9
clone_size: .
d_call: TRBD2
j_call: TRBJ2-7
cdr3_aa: CASSLWGQGGYEQYF
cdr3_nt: TGTGCCAGCAGCTTATGGGGTCAGGGAGGGTACGAGCAGTACTTC

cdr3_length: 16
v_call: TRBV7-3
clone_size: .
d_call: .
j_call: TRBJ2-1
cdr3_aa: CASSNPYGRMGNEQFF
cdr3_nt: TGTGCCAGCAGCAACCCCTACGGGAGAATGGGCAATGAGCAGTTCTTC

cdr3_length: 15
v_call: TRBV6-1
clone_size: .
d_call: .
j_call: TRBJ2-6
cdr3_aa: CASTEQGSGANVLTF
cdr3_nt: TGTGCCAGCACCGAACAGGGATCTGGGGCCAACGTCCTGACTTTC

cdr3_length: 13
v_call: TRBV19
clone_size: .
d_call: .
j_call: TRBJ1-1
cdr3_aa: CASSIGGYTEAFF
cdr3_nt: TGTGCCAGTAGTATTGGGGGGTACACTGAAGCTTTCTTT

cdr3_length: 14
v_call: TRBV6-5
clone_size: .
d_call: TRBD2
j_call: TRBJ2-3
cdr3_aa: CASSMTSGTDTQYF
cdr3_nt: TGTGCCAGCAGTATGACTAGCGGCACAGATACGCAGTATTTT

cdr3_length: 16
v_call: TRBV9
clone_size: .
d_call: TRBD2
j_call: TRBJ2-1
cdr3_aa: CASSSRSGMIFGEQFF
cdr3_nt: TGTGCCAGCAGCTCCCGTAGCGGGATGATTTTCGGTGAGCAGTTCTTC

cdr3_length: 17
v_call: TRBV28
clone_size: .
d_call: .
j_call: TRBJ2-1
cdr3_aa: CASSSHDRARGDNEQFF
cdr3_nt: TGTGCCAGCAGTTCCCACGACAGGGCACGGGGGGACAATGAGCAGTTCTTC

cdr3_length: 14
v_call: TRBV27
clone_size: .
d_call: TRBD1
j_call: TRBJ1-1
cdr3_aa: CASSSGQGVTEAFF
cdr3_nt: TGTGCCAGCAGTTCCGGGCAGGGGGTGACTGAAGCTTTCTTT

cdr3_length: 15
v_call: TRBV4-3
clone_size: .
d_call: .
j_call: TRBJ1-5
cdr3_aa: CASSQDRVSNQPQHF
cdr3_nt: TGCGCCAGCAGCCAAGACAGGGTCAGCAATCAGCCCCAGCATTTT

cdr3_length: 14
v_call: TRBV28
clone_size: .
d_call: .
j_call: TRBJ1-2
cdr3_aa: CASTRGGRVYGYTF
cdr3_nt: TGTGCCAGCACAAGGGGTGGCAGGGTCTATGGCTACACCTTC

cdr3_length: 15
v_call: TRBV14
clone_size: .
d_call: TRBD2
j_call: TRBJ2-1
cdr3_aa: CASSLLAGIYNEQFF
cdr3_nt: TGTGCCAGCAGCCTTCTAGCGGGGATATACAATGAGCAGTTCTTC